A selection of T cell receptor beta chains follows, all from one sample in a study of blood T cells in healthy people across ages. Each CDR3 protein is one row after TCRdb ran MiXCR on the 5' RACE reads. The sample records approximately 900,000 distinct CDR3 sequences, 48% being singletons. Sequences were obtained from blood. These receptors all come from a young man in good health. CDR3s include the opening cysteine and the closing phenylalanine or tryptophan. D genes are given only for firm matches. Not all rows give a size; the values are once, few, many and, for expanded clones, a class.

>TRBV20-1|TRBJ2-7|.|14|TRBD1
CSATGTGDPYEQYF
TGCAGTGCGACCGGGACAGGGGACCCCTACGAGCAGTACTTC
>TRBV27|TRBJ2-4|.|14|.
CASSLGQEGDIQYF
TGTGCCAGCAGTTTAGGACAGGAGGGAGACATTCAGTACTTC
>TRBV20-1|TRBJ1-6|many|14|.
CSAVQGKESSPLHF
TGCAGTGCTGTTCAGGGGAAAGAATCTTCACCCCTCCACTTT
>TRBV7-2|TRBJ2-7|few|14|.
CASSPGASSYEQYF
TGTGCCAGCAGCCCAGGGGCCAGCTCCTACGAGCAGTACTTC
>TRBV5-1|TRBJ2-5|few|14|.
CASSLRVGGETQYF
TGCGCCAGCAGCTTGAGAGTCGGAGGAGAGACCCAGTACTTC
>TRBV5-4|TRBJ1-2|few|12|.
CASKGENYGYTF
TGTGCCAGCAAAGGGGAAAACTATGGCTACACCTTC
>TRBV4-2|TRBJ2-3|few|15|.
CASSTDPSGTDTQYF
TGTGCCAGCAGCACGGACCCGAGTGGTACAGATACGCAGTATTTT
>TRBV29-1|TRBJ2-1|many|11|.
CSVGPYNEQFF
TGCAGCGTCGGACCGTACAATGAGCAGTTCTTC
>TRBV10-3|TRBJ1-2|many|15|.
CATANRDTMNYGYTF
TGTGCCACCGCCAACCGGGACACTATGAACTATGGCTACACCTTC
>TRBV18|TRBJ1-2|.|15|.
CASSPPFRAGDGYTF
TGTGCCAGCTCACCACCCTTTAGGGCTGGGGATGGCTACACCTTC
>TRBV7-2|TRBJ2-3|few|13|.
CASSFSNTDTQYF
TGTGCCAGCAGCTTTTCTAACACAGATACGCAGTATTTT
>TRBV20-1|TRBJ1-4|.|13|TRBD1
CSAWDSNNEKLFF
TGCAGTGCTTGGGACAGCAATAATGAAAAACTGTTTTTT
>TRBV10-3|TRBJ2-1|.|15|TRBD2
CAINSGPSSYNEQFF
TGTGCCATAAATAGCGGGCCTAGCTCCTACAATGAGCAGTTCTTC
>TRBV7-9|TRBJ2-3|.|16|TRBD1
CASSFSQGNPTDTQYF
TGTGCCAGCAGCTTCTCACAGGGGAACCCCACAGATACGCAGTATTTT
>TRBV28|TRBJ2-7|.|13|.
CASKAGDSYEQYF
TGTGCCAGCAAGGCAGGGGACTCCTACGAGCAGTACTTC
>TRBV4-2|TRBJ2-1|.|15|TRBD2
CASTVGLAGYNEQFF
TGTGCCAGCACCGTAGGACTAGCGGGATACAATGAGCAGTTCTTC
>TRBV4-2|TRBJ2-5|.|17|TRBD2
CASSQDGVAGGQETQYF
TGTGCCAGCAGCCAAGATGGAGTAGCGGGGGGGCAAGAGACCCAGTACTTC
>TRBV5-1|TRBJ2-1|.|14|TRBD2
CASRIAGDYNEQFF
TGCGCCAGCAGAATAGCGGGGGACTACAATGAGCAGTTCTTC
>TRBV20-1|TRBJ1-1|.|14|.
CSALPTWVGTEAFF
TGCAGTGCCCTGCCCACGTGGGTGGGCACTGAAGCTTTCTTT
>TRBV11-2|TRBJ2-3|few|15|.
CASSFGFSSTDTQYF
TGTGCCAGCAGCTTCGGTTTCTCTAGCACAGATACGCAGTATTTT
>TRBV29-1|TRBJ2-3|once|13|.
CSVGLYLTDTQYF
TGCAGCGTTGGGCTATATCTCACAGATACGCAGTATTTT
>TRBV9|TRBJ2-5|.|16|.
CASSVAGEGGQETQYF
TGTGCCAGCAGCGTAGCCGGGGAAGGTGGCCAAGAGACCCAGTACTTC
>TRBV27|TRBJ2-7|.|15|TRBD1
CASSLVPDRGYEQYF
TGTGCCAGCAGTTTGGTCCCGGACAGGGGTTACGAGCAGTACTTC
>TRBV20-1|TRBJ1-1|.|14|.
CSARGQAMNTEAFF
TGCAGTGCTAGAGGCCAAGCCATGAACACTGAAGCTTTCTTT
>TRBV7-8|TRBJ2-3|.|15|.
CASQVSGGGTDTQYF
TGTGCCAGCCAGGTGTCGGGGGGCGGCACAGATACGCAGTATTTT
>TRBV29-1|TRBJ2-7|.|11|TRBD1
CSVGGQGPQYF
TGCAGCGTTGGGGGACAGGGACCCCAGTACTTC
>TRBV9|TRBJ2-3|.|15|TRBD2
CASSVAASGGDTQYF
TGTGCCAGCAGCGTAGCGGCTAGCGGGGGTGATACGCAGTATTTT